This T cell receptor (beta chain) is drawn from a study of blood T cell repertoires in COVID-19. Looking at the study overall: COVID-19 samples collected from the United States, Italy and Spain covered acute and convalescent phases.

The CDR3 length is 16 residues. Germline V gene data show CDR1 as SGHRS and CDR2 as YFSETQ. V dropped 1 base and J dropped 5; count of bases not matched to a gene: 7. Source study methods: The authors estimated nucleated cell counts from reference gene primer amplification. Some clones are missing from TCRdb's copy, which holds only in-frame ones; the method was immunoSEQ multiplex PCR. V, J and clone size were drawn from that table, and D and trimming were deduced from the DNA. This table holds around 260,000 clones, roughly 86% found once. This clonotype was sampled from a man aged 40-55 years who had recovered from COVID-19. Sequencing was carried out using peripheral blood. J is TRBJ2-5 and V is TRBV5-1, with 11 bases matching TRBD2. The CDR3 loop reads CASSLTSGGYGETQYF. CDR3 nucleotide sequence: TGCGCCAGCAGCTTGACTAGCGGGGGTTATGGGGAGACCCAGTACTTC.